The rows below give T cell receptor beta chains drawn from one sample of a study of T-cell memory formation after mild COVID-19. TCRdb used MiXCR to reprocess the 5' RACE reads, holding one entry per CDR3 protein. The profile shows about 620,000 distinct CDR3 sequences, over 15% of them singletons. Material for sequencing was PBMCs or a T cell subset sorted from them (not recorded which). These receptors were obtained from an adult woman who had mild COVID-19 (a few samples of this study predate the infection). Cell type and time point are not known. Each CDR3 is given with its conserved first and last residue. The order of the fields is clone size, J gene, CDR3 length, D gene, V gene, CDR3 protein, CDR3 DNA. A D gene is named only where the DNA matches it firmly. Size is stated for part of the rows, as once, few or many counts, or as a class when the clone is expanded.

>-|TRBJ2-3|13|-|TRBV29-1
CSVAVEYTDTQYF
TGCAGCGTTGCGGTAGAATACACAGATACGCAGTATTTT
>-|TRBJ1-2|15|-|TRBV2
CASSSQGVISGGYTF
TGTGCCAGCAGTAGCCAGGGAGTAATTAGTGGTGGCTACACCTTC
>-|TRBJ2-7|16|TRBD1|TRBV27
CASRPRTGQGSYEQYF
TGTGCCAGCAGACCTCGAACGGGACAGGGCTCCTACGAGCAGTACTTC
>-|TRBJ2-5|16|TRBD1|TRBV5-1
CASQALNRGPGETQYF
TGCGCCAGCCAAGCCCTAAACAGGGGGCCCGGAGAGACCCAGTACTTC
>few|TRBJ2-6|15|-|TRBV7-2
CASSAQGSGANVLTF
TGTGCCAGCAGCGCGCAGGGAAGCGGGGCCAACGTCCTGACTTTC
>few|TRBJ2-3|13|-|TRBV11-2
CASSFTSGDTQYF
TGTGCCAGCAGCTTTACTAGTGGAGATACGCAGTATTTT
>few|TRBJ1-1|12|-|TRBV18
CASSPQQSEAFF
TGTGCCAGCTCACCACAACAAAGTGAAGCTTTCTTT
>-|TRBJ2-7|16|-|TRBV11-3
CASSLRTDISSYEQYF
TGTGCCAGCAGCCTCCGGACGGATATAAGCTCCTACGAGCAGTACTTC
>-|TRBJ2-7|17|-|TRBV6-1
CASSEAVGGTFPYEQYF
TGTGCCAGCAGTGAAGCGGTAGGAGGAACGTTTCCCTACGAGCAGTACTTC
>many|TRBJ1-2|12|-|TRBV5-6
CASSSGFAGYTF
TGTGCCAGCAGCTCCGGATTCGCAGGCTACACCTTC
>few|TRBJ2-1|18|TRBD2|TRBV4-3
CASSQEGGRGSSYNEQFF
TGCGCCAGCAGCCAAGAAGGAGGGAGGGGAAGCTCCTACAATGAGCAGTTCTTC
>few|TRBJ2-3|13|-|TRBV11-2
CASSLDFGDTQYF
TGTGCCAGCAGCTTAGATTTCGGAGATACGCAGTATTTT
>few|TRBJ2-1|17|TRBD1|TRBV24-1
CATSSMSGDRAYNEQFF
TGTGCCACCAGTTCCATGTCAGGGGACAGGGCCTACAATGAGCAGTTCTTC
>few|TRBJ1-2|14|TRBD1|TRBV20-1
CSARGTGKAYGYTF
TGCAGTGCCAGAGGGACAGGGAAAGCCTATGGCTACACCTTC
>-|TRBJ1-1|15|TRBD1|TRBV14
CASSQATGRNTEAFF
TGTGCCAGCAGCCAAGCGACAGGGCGGAACACTGAAGCTTTCTTT
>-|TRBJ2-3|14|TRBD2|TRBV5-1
CASSGGGPADTQYF
TGCGCCAGCAGCGGCGGGGGGCCTGCAGATACGCAGTATTTT
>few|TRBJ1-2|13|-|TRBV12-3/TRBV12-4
CASSLRQFYGYTF
TGTGCCAGCAGTTTACGGCAGTTCTATGGCTACACCTTC
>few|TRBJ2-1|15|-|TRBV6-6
CASSYAFEYRSEQFF
TGTGCCAGCAGTTACGCGTTTGAGTATAGGAGTGAGCAGTTCTTC
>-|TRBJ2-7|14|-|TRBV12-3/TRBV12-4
CASTPSGAPYEQYF
TGTGCCAGCACTCCCAGTGGGGCCCCCTACGAGCAGTACTTC
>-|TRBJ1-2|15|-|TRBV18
CASSPPKGEGYGYTF
TGTGCCAGCTCACCACCGAAGGGGGAAGGCTATGGCTACACCTTC
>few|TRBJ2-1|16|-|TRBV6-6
CASSYSGGGGDNEQFF
TGTGCCAGCAGTTACTCAGGGGGCGGGGGAGACAATGAGCAGTTCTTC
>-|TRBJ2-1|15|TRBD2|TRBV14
CASSQVLAGWNEQFF
TGTGCCAGCAGCCAAGTCCTAGCGGGATGGAATGAGCAGTTCTTC
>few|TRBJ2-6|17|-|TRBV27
CASSWNVQGAGANVLTF
TGTGCCAGCAGCTGGAACGTTCAGGGTGCAGGGGCCAACGTCCTGACTTTC
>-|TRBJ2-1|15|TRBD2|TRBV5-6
CASIPSGGTYNEQFF
TGTGCCAGCATTCCTAGCGGGGGAACCTACAATGAGCAGTTCTTC
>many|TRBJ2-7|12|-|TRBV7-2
CASSFSRGEQYF
TGTGCCAGCAGCTTTAGTCGGGGCGAGCAGTACTTC
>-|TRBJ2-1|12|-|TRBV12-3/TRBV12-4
CASTLGVDEQFF
TGTGCCAGCACCCTGGGTGTGGACGAACAGTTCTTC
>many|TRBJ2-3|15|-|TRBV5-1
CASSPLEARTDTQYF
TGCGCCAGCAGCCCTCTGGAAGCCCGCACAGATACGCAGTATTTT
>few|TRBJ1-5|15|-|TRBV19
CASIRGRENNQPQHF
TGTGCCAGTATTCGAGGTAGGGAGAACAATCAGCCCCAGCATTTT
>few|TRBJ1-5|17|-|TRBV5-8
CASSLVYPTGDNQPQHF
TGTGCCAGCAGCTTGGTTTACCCTACAGGAGACAATCAGCCCCAGCATTTT
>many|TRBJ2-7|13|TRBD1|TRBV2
CASSRDRKYEQYF
TGTGCCAGCAGTCGGGACAGAAAATACGAGCAGTACTTC
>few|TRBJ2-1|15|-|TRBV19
CASSMDGSALNEQFF
TGTGCCAGTAGTATGGACGGGAGTGCTCTTAATGAGCAGTTCTTC
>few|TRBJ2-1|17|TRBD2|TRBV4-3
CASSQDRESGRFNEQFF
TGCGCCAGCAGCCAAGATAGGGAGAGCGGGAGATTCAATGAGCAGTTCTTC
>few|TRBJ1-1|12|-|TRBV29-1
CSVERGRREAFF
TGCAGCGTTGAACGGGGGCGGCGAGAAGCTTTCTTT
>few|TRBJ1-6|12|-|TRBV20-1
CSAVGGNSPLHF
TGCAGTGCTGTAGGGGGTAATTCACCCCTCCACTTT
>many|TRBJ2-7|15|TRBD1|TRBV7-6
CASSPQQGAGDEQYF
TGTGCCAGCAGCCCGCAACAGGGGGCAGGAGACGAGCAGTACTTC
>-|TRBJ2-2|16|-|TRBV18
CASSPSTGRNTGELFF
TGTGCCAGCTCACCTTCTACAGGGCGGAACACCGGGGAGCTGTTTTTT
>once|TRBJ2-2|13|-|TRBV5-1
CASSLSRDGELFF
TGCGCCAGCAGCTTGAGTCGGGACGGGGAGCTGTTTTTT
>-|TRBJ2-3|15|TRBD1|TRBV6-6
CASRDGTDATDTQYF
TGTGCCAGCAGGGACGGGACAGATGCCACAGATACGCAGTATTTT
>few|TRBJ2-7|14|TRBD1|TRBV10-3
CAISEGQGAWEQYF
TGTGCCATCAGTGAGGGACAGGGGGCTTGGGAGCAGTACTTC
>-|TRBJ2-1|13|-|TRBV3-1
CASSPSWFNEQFF
TGTGCCAGCAGCCCGTCCTGGTTTAATGAGCAGTTCTTC
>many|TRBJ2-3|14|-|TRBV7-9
CASSLVVQPDTQYF
TGTGCCAGCAGCTTAGTGGTACAGCCAGATACGCAGTATTTT
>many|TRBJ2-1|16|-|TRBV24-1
CATSDPGLKPKNGQFF
TGTGCCACCAGTGACCCTGGACTGAAACCCAAGAATGGGCAGTTCTTC
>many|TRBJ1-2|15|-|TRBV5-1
CASRPSPGQFYGYTF
TGCGCCAGCAGGCCGTCTCCGGGACAATTCTATGGCTACACCTTC
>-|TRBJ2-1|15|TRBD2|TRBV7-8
CASSLEVAGPNEQFF
TGTGCCAGCAGCTTAGAGGTAGCGGGGCCCAATGAGCAGTTCTTC
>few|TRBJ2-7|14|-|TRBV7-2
CASSSLSTRIEQYF
TGTGCCAGCAGCTCGTTATCTACTCGGATCGAGCAGTACTTC
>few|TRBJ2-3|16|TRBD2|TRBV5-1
CASSLFPSGSTDTQYF
TGCGCCAGCAGCTTGTTCCCTAGCGGGAGCACAGATACGCAGTATTTT
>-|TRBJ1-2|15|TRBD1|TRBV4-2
CASSQDWDRVAGYTF
TGTGCCAGCAGCCAAGATTGGGACAGGGTGGCTGGCTACACCTTC
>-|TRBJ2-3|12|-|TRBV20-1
CSARVKGDTQYF
TGCAGTGCTAGAGTTAAGGGGGATACGCAGTATTTT
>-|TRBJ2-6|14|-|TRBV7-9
CASRGYSGANVLTF
TGTGCCAGCAGGGGCTACTCTGGGGCCAACGTCCTGACTTTC
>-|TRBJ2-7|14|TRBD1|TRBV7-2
CASSLTGGQYEQYF
TGTGCCAGCAGCCTAACAGGGGGCCAGTACGAGCAGTACTTC
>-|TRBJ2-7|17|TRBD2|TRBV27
CASSLDSPGGFPYEQYF
TGTGCCAGCAGTTTGGACTCCCCCGGGGGGTTTCCCTACGAGCAGTACTTC
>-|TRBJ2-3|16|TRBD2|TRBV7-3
CASSAVGRGGADTQYF
TGTGCCAGCAGCGCGGTGGGGCGGGGGGGCGCAGATACGCAGTATTTT
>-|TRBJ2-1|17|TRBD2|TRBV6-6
CASSKLAGASSYNEQFF
TGTGCCAGCAGTAAACTAGCGGGGGCGAGCTCCTACAATGAGCAGTTCTTC
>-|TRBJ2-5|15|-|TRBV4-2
CASRKGPGPEGTQYF
TGTGCCAGCAGAAAAGGGCCCGGACCCGAAGGGACCCAGTACTTC
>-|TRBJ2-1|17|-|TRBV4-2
CASSQVNRRTAYNEQFF
TGTGCCAGCAGCCAAGTCAATAGGAGGACAGCCTACAATGAGCAGTTCTTC
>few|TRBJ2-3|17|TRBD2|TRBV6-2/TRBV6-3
CASSYLLAGGETDTQYF
TGTGCCAGCAGTTACTTACTAGCGGGAGGAGAAACAGATACGCAGTATTTT
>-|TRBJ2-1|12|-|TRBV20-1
CSARTVSGEQFF
TGCAGTGCTAGGACTGTTAGCGGCGAGCAGTTCTTC
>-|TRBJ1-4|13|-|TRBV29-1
CSVEGFDGEKLFF
TGCAGCGTTGAAGGATTCGACGGTGAAAAACTGTTTTTT
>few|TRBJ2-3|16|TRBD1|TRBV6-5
CASRTDRSLSTDTQYF
TGTGCCAGCAGAACGGACAGGAGCCTTAGCACAGATACGCAGTATTTT
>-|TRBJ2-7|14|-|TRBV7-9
CASSQTGRPHEQYF
TGTGCCAGCAGTCAGACAGGGAGGCCACACGAGCAGTACTTC